The rows below give T cell receptor beta chains drawn from one sample of a study of T and B cells in COVID-19 patients. TCRdb recomputed calls from the multiplex PCR reads with MiXCR, one row per CDR3 protein. Of 13,000 to 15,000 distinct CDR3 sequences listed, 28% are singletons. The sequenced sample was blood. These receptors originate from a human donor who had recovered from COVID-19. CDR3s include the opening cysteine and the closing phenylalanine or tryptophan. D genes are given only for firm matches. Size tells how often a clone was seen (once, few, many) or the class of an expanded clone, and some rows leave it out.

abundance: once
j_gene: TRBJ2-5
d_gene: -
v_gene: TRBV4-1
CDR3aa: CASSQEGSVETQYF
CDR3nt: TGCGCCAGCAGCCAAGAGGGCAGTGTAGAGACCCAGTACTTC

abundance: -
j_gene: TRBJ2-5
d_gene: TRBD1
v_gene: TRBV10-3
CDR3aa: CAISDIGVGQGKETQYF
CDR3nt: TGTGCCATCAGTGATATAGGCGTCGGACAGGGGAAAGAGACCCAGTACTTC

abundance: few
j_gene: TRBJ1-1
d_gene: -
v_gene: TRBV27
CDR3aa: CASSQGRLPEAFF
CDR3nt: TGTGCCAGCAGCCAAGGACGACTTCCTGAAGCTTTCTTT

abundance: -
j_gene: TRBJ2-1
d_gene: TRBD2
v_gene: TRBV12-3/TRBV12-4
CDR3aa: CASSPTGGGGNEQFF
CDR3nt: TGTGCCAGCAGTCCTACGGGAGGAGGTGGGAATGAGCAGTTCTTC

abundance: many
j_gene: TRBJ2-1
d_gene: TRBD1
v_gene: TRBV27
CDR3aa: CASSLGTGGYNEQFF
CDR3nt: TGTGCCAGCAGTTTAGGGACAGGGGGTTACAATGAGCAGTTCTTC

abundance: medium-sized
j_gene: TRBJ2-2
d_gene: TRBD2
v_gene: TRBV6-5
CDR3aa: CASSYGGRDTGELFF
CDR3nt: TGTGCCAGCAGTTACGGCGGGAGGGACACCGGGGAGCTGTTTTTT

abundance: many
j_gene: TRBJ1-1
d_gene: -
v_gene: TRBV19
CDR3aa: CASSPYNTEAFF
CDR3nt: TGTGCCAGTAGTCCCTATAACACTGAAGCTTTCTTT

abundance: many
j_gene: TRBJ2-7
d_gene: -
v_gene: TRBV12-3/TRBV12-4
CDR3aa: CASSTDRDTLYEQYF
CDR3nt: TGTGCCAGCAGTACCGACCGGGACACACTTTACGAGCAGTACTTC

abundance: -
j_gene: TRBJ1-5
d_gene: -
v_gene: TRBV7-6
CDR3aa: CASSSRQSNQPQHF
CDR3nt: TGTGCCAGCAGCTCCCGACAGTCCAATCAGCCCCAGCATTTT

abundance: few
j_gene: TRBJ2-3
d_gene: TRBD2
v_gene: TRBV6-4
CDR3aa: CASSSERAGGPDTQYF
CDR3nt: TGTGCCAGCAGTTCTGAAAGGGCGGGAGGGCCAGATACGCAGTATTTT

abundance: few
j_gene: TRBJ1-4
d_gene: TRBD1
v_gene: TRBV7-9
CDR3aa: CASSKGQGNEKLFF
CDR3nt: TGTGCCAGCAGCAAGGGACAGGGGAATGAAAAACTGTTTTTT

abundance: -
j_gene: TRBJ2-7
d_gene: TRBD2
v_gene: TRBV5-1
CDR3aa: CASSTGTSAYYEQYF
CDR3nt: TGCGCCAGCAGCACCGGGACTAGCGCTTACTACGAGCAGTACTTC

abundance: -
j_gene: TRBJ1-1
d_gene: -
v_gene: TRBV27
CDR3aa: CASSGGYSEAFF
CDR3nt: TGTGCCAGCAGCGGTGGATATAGTGAAGCTTTCTTT

abundance: medium-sized
j_gene: TRBJ2-7
d_gene: -
v_gene: TRBV6-5
CDR3aa: CASGRAPGVYEQYF
CDR3nt: TGTGCCAGCGGGCGCGCTCCCGGGGTTTACGAGCAGTACTTC

abundance: few
j_gene: TRBJ1-5
d_gene: TRBD1
v_gene: TRBV6-5
CDR3aa: CASRDDRGSNQPQHF
CDR3nt: TGTGCCAGCAGGGACGACAGGGGAAGCAATCAGCCCCAGCATTTT

abundance: few
j_gene: TRBJ1-3
d_gene: TRBD1
v_gene: TRBV6-1
CDR3aa: CASRRDRGGGNTIYF
CDR3nt: TGTGCCAGCAGGAGGGACAGGGGAGGTGGAAACACCATATATTTT

abundance: many
j_gene: TRBJ1-3
d_gene: -
v_gene: TRBV30
CDR3aa: CASDQGPSGNTIYF
CDR3nt: TGTGCCTCCGATCAGGGACCCTCTGGAAACACCATATATTTT

abundance: medium-sized
j_gene: TRBJ2-7
d_gene: TRBD1
v_gene: TRBV19
CDR3aa: CASSTGQGAYEQYF
CDR3nt: TGTGCCAGTAGTACCGGACAGGGAGCCTACGAGCAGTACTTC

abundance: many
j_gene: TRBJ2-7
d_gene: -
v_gene: TRBV27
CDR3aa: CASSFSTLYEQYF
CDR3nt: TGTGCCAGCAGTTTTAGTACTCTCTACGAGCAGTACTTC

abundance: medium-sized
j_gene: TRBJ2-3
d_gene: -
v_gene: TRBV15
CDR3aa: CATSRAAFLAPRDTQYF
CDR3nt: TGTGCCACCAGCAGAGCTGCTTTCCTAGCGCCCAGAGATACGCAGTATTTT

abundance: -
j_gene: TRBJ1-5
d_gene: TRBD1
v_gene: TRBV29-1
CDR3aa: CSVGTGREGQPQHF
CDR3nt: TGCAGCGTGGGGACAGGGAGGGAAGGTCAGCCCCAGCATTTT

abundance: -
j_gene: TRBJ1-1
d_gene: TRBD1
v_gene: TRBV5-1
CDR3aa: CASSLRTGVNTEAFF
CDR3nt: TGCGCCAGCAGCTTACGGACAGGGGTGAACACTGAAGCTTTCTTT

abundance: medium-sized
j_gene: TRBJ1-1
d_gene: -
v_gene: TRBV19
CDR3aa: CASSIQGRAEAFF
CDR3nt: TGTGCCAGTAGTATACAGGGACGGGCTGAAGCTTTCTTT

abundance: -
j_gene: TRBJ2-6
d_gene: TRBD1
v_gene: TRBV29-1
CDR3aa: CSVERGRGANVLTF
CDR3nt: TGCAGCGTTGAAAGGGGGCGAGGGGCCAACGTCCTGACTTTC

abundance: -
j_gene: TRBJ1-1
d_gene: -
v_gene: TRBV12-3/TRBV12-4
CDR3aa: CASRRGGGTEAFF
CDR3nt: TGTGCCAGCAGGCGGGGTGGTGGCACTGAAGCTTTCTTT

abundance: -
j_gene: TRBJ2-7
d_gene: -
v_gene: TRBV6-1
CDR3aa: CASRSSRGSYEQYF
CDR3nt: TGTGCCAGCAGGTCGTCCAGGGGATCCTACGAGCAGTACTTC

abundance: few
j_gene: TRBJ1-2
d_gene: -
v_gene: TRBV5-6
CDR3aa: CASSLDTNTLYGYTF
CDR3nt: TGTGCCAGCAGCCTGGACACCAACACCCTCTATGGCTACACCTTC

abundance: many
j_gene: TRBJ1-1
d_gene: -
v_gene: TRBV6-5
CDR3aa: CASSEPDWSLSRTEAFF
CDR3nt: TGTGCCAGCAGTGAACCGGACTGGTCCTTATCTCGCACTGAAGCTTTCTTT

abundance: -
j_gene: TRBJ1-2
d_gene: -
v_gene: TRBV6-6
CDR3aa: CASSYSGIPGGYTF
CDR3nt: TGTGCCAGCAGTTACTCCGGGATCCCGGGTGGCTACACCTTC

abundance: medium-sized
j_gene: TRBJ2-1
d_gene: TRBD1
v_gene: TRBV27
CDR3aa: CATSGGTGEFF
CDR3nt: TGTGCCACCTCGGGGGGGACAGGGGAGTTCTTC

abundance: medium-sized
j_gene: TRBJ2-2
d_gene: -
v_gene: TRBV27
CDR3aa: CASSLSILIGQSNTGELFF
CDR3nt: TGTGCCAGCAGTTTATCGATATTAATAGGGCAGTCGAACACCGGGGAGCTGTTTTTT

abundance: few
j_gene: TRBJ1-5
d_gene: -
v_gene: TRBV12-3/TRBV12-4
CDR3aa: CASSLLGVSNQPQHF
CDR3nt: TGTGCCAGCAGTTTATTGGGTGTCAGCAATCAGCCCCAGCATTTT

abundance: medium-sized
j_gene: TRBJ2-3
d_gene: TRBD2
v_gene: TRBV6-5
CDR3aa: CASSYSPGLVGGTDTQYF
CDR3nt: TGTGCCAGCAGTTACTCACCCGGACTAGTCGGGGGGACAGATACGCAGTATTTT

abundance: -
j_gene: TRBJ2-1
d_gene: -
v_gene: TRBV20-1
CDR3aa: CSASLPSRYNEQFF
CDR3nt: TGCAGTGCTAGTCTGCCGTCCCGCTACAATGAGCAGTTCTTC

abundance: -
j_gene: TRBJ1-3
d_gene: -
v_gene: TRBV30
CDR3aa: CAWQETSSGNTIYF
CDR3nt: TGTGCCTGGCAAGAGACAAGCTCTGGAAACACCATATATTTT

abundance: -
j_gene: TRBJ2-2
d_gene: TRBD2
v_gene: TRBV19
CDR3aa: CASSFGGTGLEDGDLFF
CDR3nt: TGTGCCAGTAGTTTCGGGGGGACGGGACTAGAGGACGGGGACCTATTTTTT

abundance: medium-sized
j_gene: TRBJ2-1
d_gene: TRBD2
v_gene: TRBV15
CDR3aa: CATSRGLAGVSSYNEQFF
CDR3nt: TGTGCCACCAGCAGAGGGCTAGCGGGGGTTAGCTCCTACAATGAGCAGTTCTTC

abundance: few
j_gene: TRBJ2-3
d_gene: -
v_gene: TRBV7-2
CDR3aa: CASSPSSTDTQYF
CDR3nt: TGTGCCAGCAGCCCGTCAAGCACAGATACGCAGTATTTT

abundance: -
j_gene: TRBJ1-6
d_gene: TRBD1
v_gene: TRBV5-4
CDR3aa: CASSLNRGYNSPLHF
CDR3nt: TGTGCCAGCAGCTTGAACAGGGGATATAATTCACCCCTCCACTTT

abundance: many
j_gene: TRBJ2-4
d_gene: -
v_gene: TRBV5-6
CDR3aa: CASSLRQGAKNIQYF
CDR3nt: TGTGCCAGCAGCTTACGGCAGGGAGCCAAAAACATTCAGTACTTC

abundance: -
j_gene: TRBJ2-1
d_gene: -
v_gene: TRBV7-6
CDR3aa: CASSPRTHRDEQFF
CDR3nt: TGTGCCAGCAGCCCAAGAACCCACAGGGATGAGCAGTTCTTC

abundance: many
j_gene: TRBJ1-1
d_gene: -
v_gene: TRBV15
CDR3aa: CATSRDWGKTLEAFF
CDR3nt: TGTGCCACCAGCAGAGATTGGGGGAAAACCCTTGAAGCTTTCTTT

abundance: -
j_gene: TRBJ2-7
d_gene: TRBD2
v_gene: TRBV5-1
CDR3aa: CASHEAGGYEQYF
CDR3nt: TGCGCCAGCCATGAGGCGGGAGGTTACGAGCAGTACTTC

abundance: few
j_gene: TRBJ2-7
d_gene: TRBD1
v_gene: TRBV7-6
CDR3aa: CASSPLTGGNYEQYF
CDR3nt: TGTGCCAGCAGCCCCTTGACAGGGGGTAACTACGAGCAGTACTTC

abundance: few
j_gene: TRBJ1-2
d_gene: -
v_gene: TRBV12-3/TRBV12-4
CDR3aa: CASSFVGVSGYTF
CDR3nt: TGTGCCAGCAGTTTTGTAGGGGTGTCGGGCTACACCTTC

abundance: -
j_gene: TRBJ1-2
d_gene: TRBD1
v_gene: TRBV20-1
CDR3aa: CSAPKGGWRYTF
CDR3nt: TGCAGTGCACCTAAAGGGGGCTGGCGCTACACCTTC

abundance: -
j_gene: TRBJ1-4
d_gene: TRBD1
v_gene: TRBV5-1
CDR3aa: CASSTGQGKLFF
CDR3nt: TGCGCCAGCAGCACCGGACAGGGTAAACTGTTTTTT

abundance: medium-sized
j_gene: TRBJ1-6
d_gene: -
v_gene: TRBV19
CDR3aa: CASSSWAEGSPLHF
CDR3nt: TGTGCCAGTAGTTCGTGGGCCGAGGGTTCACCCCTCCACTTT

abundance: many
j_gene: TRBJ1-2
d_gene: -
v_gene: TRBV6-1
CDR3aa: CASRGRLGGLVNGYTF
CDR3nt: TGTGCCAGCAGGGGAAGGCTCGGAGGGCTCGTCAATGGCTACACCTTC

abundance: medium-sized
j_gene: TRBJ2-3
d_gene: TRBD1
v_gene: TRBV18
CDR3aa: CASSAGQGTDTQYF
CDR3nt: TGTGCCAGCTCAGCCGGACAGGGCACAGATACGCAGTATTTT

abundance: medium-sized
j_gene: TRBJ2-7
d_gene: TRBD1
v_gene: TRBV6-5
CDR3aa: CASSYSWDRGYEQYF
CDR3nt: TGTGCCAGCAGTTACTCGTGGGACAGGGGCTACGAGCAGTACTTC

abundance: -
j_gene: TRBJ1-5
d_gene: -
v_gene: TRBV30
CDR3aa: CAWSPDVYQPQHF
CDR3nt: TGTGCCTGGAGTCCGGACGTCTATCAGCCCCAGCATTTT

abundance: -
j_gene: TRBJ2-7
d_gene: TRBD1
v_gene: TRBV10-3
CDR3aa: CAISAWDSDHEQYF
CDR3nt: TGTGCCATCAGCGCCTGGGACAGCGACCACGAGCAGTACTTC

abundance: -
j_gene: TRBJ1-6
d_gene: TRBD1
v_gene: TRBV12-3/TRBV12-4
CDR3aa: CASRTGQGKGNSPLHF
CDR3nt: TGTGCCAGCAGGACGGGACAGGGAAAGGGTAATTCACCCCTCCACTTT